Presented here are 7 T cell receptor beta chains from one specimen sequenced in a study of CD8 T cells in ankylosing spondylitis. TCRdb processed the 5' RACE reads anew with MiXCR; each CDR3 protein has one entry. The sample holds 210,000 or so distinct CDR3 sequences; approximately 24% are singletons and the top ten take under 8%. Specimen: blood, either unsorted or a sorted T cell fraction (not recorded which). The receptors derive from a male donor with ankylosing spondylitis or in good health (not recorded which).

This clonotype was found many times. The V gene is TRBV11-2, the J gene TRBJ2-1; D is unresolved. V was trimmed by 2 bases and J by 3 bases, leaving 8 bases between them. The CDR3 contains 14 residues. Germline V CDR1 and CDR2: SGHAT, FQNNGV. DNA for the CDR3: TGTGCCAGCAGCTTACAATCGTACTACAATGAGCAGTTCTTC. This translates into CASSLQSYYNEQFF.

This clonotype was observed at least ten times. J is TRBJ2-7 and V is TRBV12-3 or TRBV12-4; D is unresolved. V lost 5 bases and J lost 6, with 14 bases in between. The CDR3 length is 13 residues. The CDR3 DNA is TGTGCCAGCAGTCCCCGGAGCCCTATCGAGCAGTACTTC. Translating it yields CASSPRSPIEQYF.

The rearrangement joins TRBV12-3 or TRBV12-4 to TRBJ2-3, with 16 bases identical to TRBD2. The CDR3 runs 16 residues. V was clipped by 5 bases and J by 4 bases; unmatched bases: 3. The CDR3 DNA is TGTGCCAGCAGTACGGGACTAGCGGGAGGGGCAGATACGCAGTATTTT. Encoded protein: CASSTGLAGGADTQYF.

Worth noting for this clonotype: One end of the junction varies from germline; a read error may be responsible. V usage is TRBV6-1 and J usage is TRBJ1-2; TRBD1 might be the D (5 bases). Germline lookup yields CDR1 MNHNS and CDR2 SASEGT. CDR3 size: 13 residues. This CDR3 is CASTGTPVYGYSF. Written as DNA, the CDR3 is TGTGCCAGCACCGGGACGCCGGTTTATGGCTACTCCTTC.

This clonotype has at least ten counts. V usage is TRBV20-1 and J usage is TRBJ1-2, with TRBD1 matching over 12 bases. V dropped 7 bases and J dropped 8; count of bases not matched to a gene: 8. Germline CDR1 DFQATT, CDR2 SNEGSKA (reference sequence). The CDR3 has 13 residues. Written as DNA, the CDR3 is TGCAGTGTGGTTGGGACAGGGGGCCGGGGCTACACCTTC. Amino acid sequence: CSVVGTGGRGYTF.

This clonotype has at least ten counts. V is TRBV15 and J is TRBJ2-1; D is unresolved. The CDR3 covers 16 residues. Germline V gene sequence: CDR1 LNHNV, CDR2 YYDKDF (reference sequence). Trimming removed 0 bases from V and 4 bases from J, with 13 bases in between. CDR3 DNA sequence: TGTGCCACCAGCAGAGATCTGCTACCCGAGTACAATGAGCAGTTCTTC. It specifies CATSRDLLPEYNEQFF. Filled out from reference TRBV15 and TRBJ2-1, the complete variable domain reads DAMVIQNPRYQVTQFGKPVTLSCSQTLNHNVMYWYQQKSSQAPKLLFHYYDKDFNNEADTPDNFQSRRPNTSFCFLDIRSPGLGDTAMYLCATSRDLLPEYNEQFFGPGTRLTVL.

This clonotype was recorded many times. The V gene is TRBV29-1, the J gene TRBJ2-5, with D possibly being TRBD2 (6 bases). The length of the CDR3 is 12 residues. CDR1 and CDR2 (germline): SQVTM, ANQGSEA. V shed 5 bases and J shed 3 bases, with 10 bases lying between them. The CDR3 loop reads CSVRGIEETQYF. DNA for the CDR3: TGCAGCGTTCGGGGGATTGAAGAGACCCAGTACTTC.